These 10 T cell receptor beta chains came from one sample sequenced in a study of vaccination and CD4 T cells after COVID-19. Treatment indicated: roughly 10-day PBMC culture with coronavirus spike peptide pools or control peptides (ViraFEST assay). Oncomine TCR Beta short-read sequencing was applied to DNA from cultured CD4+ T cells. TCRdb recomputed calls from the PCR reads with MiXCR, one row per CDR3 protein. The table includes about 11,000 distinct CDR3 sequences, 65% detected once. Their antigens remain unidentified. The sample in question was CD4+ T cells from blood, cultured in vitro, obtained before SARS-CoV-2 vaccination. These receptors were collected from a human donor who had recovered from COVID-19.

This clonotype was observed once. The CDR3 loop reads CSANSLAGPEQFF. CDR3 nucleotide sequence: TGCAGTGCTAACTCTCTAGCGGGACCTGAGCAGTTCTTC. V and J are TRBV20-1 and TRBJ2-1, with 9 bases matching TRBD2. After removal of 4 bases from V and 9 bases from J, the junction contained 7 bases not matched to a gene. The CDR3 is 13 residues long. Germline V gene data show CDR1 as DFQATT and CDR2 as SNEGSKA (reference sequence).

The V gene is TRBV7-6, the J gene TRBJ2-2; no clear D gene. Between the trimmed V and J ends, which lost 5 bases and 5 bases, there was a span of 12 bases. This CDR3 has 14 residues. From germline, CDR1 is SGHVS and CDR2 FNYEAQ. The CDR3 spells CASSLGRATGELFF. In nucleotides, the CDR3 is TGTGCCAGCAGCCTAGGAAGGGCTACCGGGGAGCTGTTTTTT.

In its sample, this clonotype was seen once. The chain uses TRBV5-6 and TRBJ2-2; D is perhaps TRBD2 (5 bases). The CDR3 is 12 residues long. Trimming cost V 4 bases and J 5 bases, with 6 bases left between them. Germline values: CDR1 SGHDT, CDR2 YYEEEE. Here the CDR3 reads CASSRRTGELFF. The DNA for the CDR3 is TGTGCCAGCAGCAGGAGGACCGGGGAGCTGTTTTTT. The variable domain in full, completed from reference TRBV5-6 and TRBJ2-2, reads DAGVTQSPTHLIKTRGQQVTLRCSPKSGHDTVSWYQQALGQGPQFIFQYYEEEERQRGNFPDRFSGHQFPNYSSELNVNALLLGDSALYLCASSRRTGELFFGEGSRLTVL.

The chain is built from TRBV20-1 and TRBJ2-1, with 13 bases identical to TRBD2. V dropped 5 bases and J dropped 7; count of bases not matched to a gene: 23. CDR1 and CDR2 from the germline V gene are DFQATT and SNEGSKA (reference sequence). The CDR3 sequence is 20 residues long. The CDR3 bases are TGCAGTGCTTCCCGCCAGCTACTAGCGGGAGGGGAGGTGTGGTTGAATGAGCAGTTCTTC. Translation: CSASRQLLAGGEVWLNEQFF.

The chain has TRBV24-1 and TRBJ2-1; 7 bases fit TRBD2. Per germline, CDR1 KGHDR and CDR2 SFDVKD. The V and J ends lost 3 bases and 5 bases, in that order; junction bases with no gene match: 6. This CDR3 comprises 15 residues. This CDR3 reads CATSDAGTTNNEQFF. As DNA, the CDR3 is TGTGCCACCAGTGATGCCGGGACTACGAACAATGAGCAGTTCTTC.

The table lists this clonotype with a count of one. This chain uses TRBV2 with TRBJ2-7, with TRBD1 matching 9 bases. CDR3 length: 14 amino acids. The germline V gene encodes CDR1 SNHLY and CDR2 FYNNEI. The trim removed 7 bases at V and 3 bases at J, leaving 7 bases unmatched. For the CDR3, the DNA is TGTGCCAGCAACCCCGGGACAGGGAACTACGAGCAGTACTTC. Translation gives CASNPGTGNYEQYF. The entire variable domain, with the rest obtained from reference TRBV2 and TRBJ2-7, is as follows: EPEVTQTPSHQVTQMGQEVILRCVPISNHLYFYWYRQILGQKVEFLVSFYNNEISEKSEIFDDQFSVERPDGSNFTLKIRSTKLEDSAMYFCASNPGTGNYEQYFGPGTRLTVT.

The chain links TRBV20-1 to TRBJ2-5, with 8 bases matching TRBD2. The CDR3 runs 13 residues. From germline, CDR1 is DFQATT and CDR2 SNEGSKA (reference sequence). The V gene end was trimmed by 3 bases and the J gene end by 7 bases; junction bases not matched to a gene: 7. In nucleotides, the CDR3 is TGCAGTGCTAGGGGGGACGCGGGGGGGACCCAGTACTTC. Translating gives CSARGDAGGTQYF.

J is TRBJ2-5 and V is TRBV7-9; D may be TRBD1 (5 bases). Germline-derived CDR1 and CDR2 are SEHNR and FQNEAQ (reference sequence). Trimming cost V 1 base and J 5 bases, with 14 bases left between them. This CDR3 comprises 15 residues. CDR3 protein: CASSLEDTLGETQYF. The CDR3 DNA is TGTGCCAGCAGCTTAGAGGACACTTTGGGGGAGACCCAGTACTTC.

The chain is built from TRBV6-5 and TRBJ1-1; 12 nucleotides align to TRBD1. J gave up 5 bases and V 4 bases, and 2 bases lay outside the gene matches. CDR1 and CDR2 (germline): MNHEY, SVGAGI. The CDR3 has 14 residues. The CDR3 reads CASSWDRGQTEAFF. CDR3 sequence (DNA): TGTGCCAGCAGTTGGGACAGGGGGCAGACTGAAGCTTTCTTT.

The chain couples TRBV7-2 to TRBJ2-2; the match to TRBD1 covers 7 bases. The germline CDR1 and CDR2 sequences are SGHTA and FQGNSA. CDR3 length equals 19 residues. With V trimmed by 2 bases and J by 2 bases, 14 bases remained unmatched. The CDR3 loop is CASSLKWDSTHFNTGELFF. The CDR3 DNA reads TGTGCCAGCAGCTTAAAATGGGACAGTACTCACTTTAACACCGGGGAGCTGTTTTTT.